This T cell receptor (beta chain) was captured by sequencing in a study of T cell responses to AZD1222 COVID-19 vaccine. Of note for this clone: Its antigen remains unidentified.

Study outcomes and limitations: White British people made up most donors, females outnumbered males, and clonal diversity was possibly underestimated. Just a handful of AZD1222 recipients were seropositive at baseline. Repertoire sampling occurred only after the peak T cell response.

The method was immunoSEQ multiplex PCR; TCRdb's version includes in-frame clones alone and lacks a portion of them. The data contain about 93,000 clones, just over 85% of them seen just once; the ten biggest clones take up around 5.9%. Germline V gives CDR1 LNHNV, CDR2 YYDKDF (reference sequence). The V and J ends lost 2 bases and 7 bases respectively, with 14 bases between them. The CDR3 totals 14 residues. The chain joins TRBV15 to TRBJ1-1; D is possibly TRBD1 (5 bases). The material was peripheral blood, obtained on day 0 of AZD1222 vaccination. The sequence came from an adult in good health. The CDR3 DNA follows: TGTGCCACCAGCAGACGGGGCTTAGTTGGTGAAGCTTTCTTT. It yields the protein CATSRRGLVGEAFF. Supplemented by reference TRBV15 and TRBJ1-1, the full variable domain reads DAMVIQNPRYQVTQFGKPVTLSCSQTLNHNVMYWYQQKSSQAPKLLFHYYDKDFNNEADTPDNFQSRRPNTSFCFLDIRSPGLGDTAMYLCATSRRGLVGEAFFGQGTRLTVV.